The entry below describes one TCR beta chain. Its antigen has not been determined. One base away there is no much larger clone; base qualities are not given. The cohort was made up of hundreds of healthy bone marrow donors. All cohort members were sampled while nominally healthy, although unrecorded immune exposures were likely present. The donor was CMV seropositive and was included in the group of about 290 seropositive cohort members. A peripheral blood sample was collected from each donor, and TCR beta sequencing was performed on peripheral blood mononuclear cells. Genomic DNA was extracted from the blood cell samples with the Qiagen DNeasy Blood Extraction Kit. These data come from a study of cytomegalovirus exposure and HLA in healthy donors (dated by TCRdb to between 2016 and 2019). In the study overall: An earlier analysis of 587 of the donors reported 250 to 350 Gb of sequence data and around 110 million unique TCR beta sequences obtained from some 200 million T cells. The number of typed donors differed by locus: about 620-630 for A, B, C, DRB1 and DQB1; 500 to 550 for DQA1; 606 for DPA1; and 400 to 480 for DPB1. An early release covering roughly 580 HLA-typed donors comprised about 300 gigabases of sequencing data and 85 million or so unique TCR sequences. Genome-wide SNP genotypes for about 65% of the roughly 670 donors were used in a later genetic analysis, which treated that subset as a discovery cohort. High-throughput TCR immunosequencing, statistical association of individual TCRs with disease status, and machine learning were combined to predict cytomegalovirus infection status. Besides the first cohort of around 700 subjects, a separate validation cohort made up of 120 or so different subjects was used. Using immunosequencing, the study profiled T cell repertoires from about 620 subjects and related those repertoires to cytomegalovirus serostatus. Because of strong linkage in the cohort, five DR-DQ haplotypes were treated as single units for association and clustering. Donor age, sex, ethnicity and CMV serostatus were compiled alongside the repertoire data. Among roughly 400 genotyped donors of the cohort, an average of about 240,000 unique TCR beta nucleotide sequences was sequenced per donor, of which about 18% were non-productive. Of the roughly 400 genotyped donors, about 80% fell in the genetic ancestry cluster associated with self-reported Caucasian donors. In the later analysis, no new phenotypic data were used to find candidate immune exposures; instead, reliance was placed on TCR beta sequences and their occurrence across donors. Every discovery cohort repertoire had been produced on one sequencing platform. The aim of the study was to test whether cataloging public T cell receptors could identify signatures of past pathogen exposure. In a later analysis, previously published TCR beta repertoires from fewer than 750 donors were re-analyzed and high-resolution HLA genotyping was added so that TCR occurrence patterns could be studied. HLA typing included class I and class II loci at four-digit resolution. An earlier analysis of roughly 580 of the donors used high-throughput TCR beta sequencing to judge whether each TCR beta V gene segment behaved as functional or pseudogenic.

The CDR3 runs 15 residues from the cysteine to the phenylalanine. Only the CDR3 part of the read is kept: 45 bases, read in frame from the first base. CDR1 MDHEN and CDR2 SYDVKM were looked up in the germline V gene. Overall results and qualifications from the work: Correlated functional status among segregating V segments might reflect linkage disequilibrium, but an unknown experimental factor could not be ruled out. Only TCR beta chains were sequenced in this cohort, and the absence of alpha or paired-chain data limited detectable features. According to a later analysis, parvovirus B19, influenza, CMV and Epstein-Barr virus appeared linked to several top co-occurrence clusters. An association between a missense DCLRE1C variant and V-gene and J-gene trimming of TCR beta chains was found in a later genetic analysis and replicated in an independent cohort. In a later analysis, HLA-associated TCR beta chains were found to be more clonally expanded and to have lower generation probabilities than equally common non-associated chains. In a later analysis, 15,000 to 20,000 TCR beta sequences were associated with specific HLA alleles at a false discovery rate of 0.05. Broadly in line with IMGT annotations, most TCR beta V segments showed up in productive rearrangements about 90% or about 30% of the time in an earlier analysis of several hundred of the donors. According to the authors, the approach could potentially be generalized to other disease states and immunological phenotypes. Because some donors lacked HLA typing at each locus, the association tests relied only on the typed subset. Some IMGT-functional V segments, including TRBV6-2 and TRBV6-3, could not be distinguished by the 87-base-pair reads and were therefore excluded. According to a later genetic analysis, donors in an Asian-associated ancestry cluster had fewer N-insertions in productive TCRs than the approximately 630-donor mean. Most TCR sequences were seen in very few donors, while some public TCRs were found in many individuals. The sequencing pipeline was judged likely to have produced a cluster of highly shared sequence variants as a technical artifact. CMV serostatus was the only immune exposure information available for the cohort. According to a later analysis, TCR association rates differed among HLA loci, with DRB1 alleles showing the most associated TCRs and HLA-C alleles showing the fewest. A later analysis found that most CMV-associated TCR beta chains appeared HLA-restricted, with HLA associations seemingly driven largely by CMV exposure. In the study, around 150 TCR beta chains were listed as associated with cytomegalovirus. A few of the identified cytomegalovirus-associated TCR beta chains were confirmed in vitro to be specific for cytomegalovirus antigens. Strong co-occurrence of HLA alleles, especially DR and DQ, made assigning TCR associations to individual alleles difficult. The earlier analysis of fewer than 750 of the donors excluded 15 to 20 rarely observed V segments, including chromosome 9 orphons, because counts were too low. Sequencing depth was assumed to be roughly uniform across donors in the presence/absence analyses, though that assumption may not hold. A further reported finding was that TCR beta sequences accurately predicted the HLA-A and HLA-B alleles for most subjects in the first cohort. The classifier was reported to diagnose cytomegalovirus status with high specificity and sensitivity in both the original and validation cohorts.

Receptor amplification or capture employed the immunoSEQ multiplex PCR assay. For the multiplex PCR, a mixture combining 60 forward primers for TCR Vbeta segments and 13 reverse primers for TCR Jbeta segments was used. The CDR3 region of rearranged TCR beta genes was amplified from genomic DNA with a multiplex PCR assay. Amplified TCR beta libraries were sequenced as 87-base-pair reads on the Illumina HiSeq System. In the paper's pipeline: In a later analysis, 80 million or so unique TCR beta chains were counted across the approximately 670 repertoires, and roughly 11 million of these chains were shared by at least two donors. A nearest-neighbor algorithm error-corrected the raw reads and collapsed the reads into unique sequences, merging closely related sequences to remove PCR and sequencing errors. Alignment of CDR3 sequences to IMGT reference sequences was used to assign V, D and J gene segments. Each retained sequence needed at least a six-nucleotide match to both a V gene segment and a J gene segment. Rearrangements were called productive when the CDR3 lacked stop codons and stayed in frame with V and J; all others were non-productive. CDR3 was defined by IMGT convention, running from the second conserved V-encoded cysteine to the conserved J-encoded phenylalanine. Sequences without an unambiguous match to a single V gene segment were excluded from the earlier analysis of about 640 of the donors. In an earlier analysis of roughly 600 of the donors, a V segment was called functional when productive rearrangements were above 56.7%, and segregating when the standard deviation between donors exceeded 5%. A statistical classification framework was built to diagnose cytomegalovirus status from the catalog of TCR beta chain sequences. In a later analysis, TCR nucleotide sequences were compared against IMGT/GENE-DB human TR gene sequences so that V and J genes could be assigned. Using the TCRdist pipeline, a later analysis assigned CDR3 sequences along with most-parsimonious VDJ recombination scenarios. In a later analysis, every TCR beta chain was defined by the combination of its CDR3 amino acid sequence and its V-gene family, and reads without a unique V-gene family were dropped. A later analysis removed 550 to 700 highly shared, low-generation-probability nucleotide sequences to deal with suspected cross-contamination and a sequencing artifact. In a later analysis, a clonal expansion index was calculated for each public chain from normalized within-repertoire ranks of inferred template counts. A later analysis computed generation probabilities with a VDJ recombination model fitted to out-of-frame rearrangements, and checked the results against IGoR. Hypergeometric tests were used in a later analysis to score TCR-TCR, TCR-HLA and TCR-CMV co-occurrence, with a repertoire-size bias correction applied to the TCR pairs. To estimate false discovery rates, a later analysis permuted the HLA or CMV assignments 20 times. A later analysis grouped co-occurring TCRs with DBSCAN, adding TCRdist sequence similarity when clustering within HLA-allele-positive subsets. For co-occurrence clustering, repertoires with fewer than 30,000 or more than 120,000 public chains were excluded, along with 4 to 6 repertoires with anomalous nucleotide sharing. This is the immuneACCESS table as TCRdb keeps it, with only in-frame sequences that have V and J called. A part of the clones is gone; compared with another copy, unresolved V genes explain less than half, and the rest is unexplained. The V and J calls and clone size were taken over from that table, and D and trimming were inferred from the DNA. The sample profile shows about 190,000 clones; about 83% of them were found once. The top ten clones comprise approximately 1.6% of the sample.

Recombination linked TRBV28 to TRBJ2-5, and perhaps TRBD1 as D gene, on 7 matching bases. The J call may be mistaken, given a closer DNA end match to TRBJ2-7. The specimen was PBMCs. This sequence originates from a man aged 35 to 55 in good health and CMV-seropositive. The nucleotide sequence is TGTGCCAGCAGTTTGAGCGGGCAGGGGGGCTACGAGCAGTACTTC. Its translation reads: CASSLSGQGGYEQYF.